This note documents a single T cell receptor (beta chain) sequence. Its antigen remains unknown. The entry originates in a study of cytomegalovirus exposure and HLA in healthy donors. Germline CDR1 reads SGHRS; CDR2 reads YFSETQ. V shed 4 bases, J shed 3 bases, and the junction held 4 bases outside the gene matches. CDR3 length equals 15 residues. Findings and caveats of the study: Sequence variants that were highly shared formed a cluster that was likely a sequencing artifact. The authors later found TCR association rates varying by HLA locus, with DRB1 most and HLA-C fewest. HLA allele associations emerged for fewer than 20,000 TCR beta sequences in a later analysis, at 0.05 false discovery rate. Rare TCR sequences dominated, though some public TCRs recurred in many donors.

The study ran its PCR with 60 Vbeta and 13 Jbeta primers. Clones were sequenced by immunoSEQ multiplex PCR, and TCRdb holds only the in-frame ones, with some missing. This table holds 70,000 or so clones, 55% to 70% found once. The specimen sequenced was PBMCs. The chain uses TRBV5-1 and TRBJ1-5; 10 positions agree with TRBD1. The receptor's source is a woman in her forties or fifties in good health and CMV-seronegative. As DNA, the CDR3 is TGCGCCAGCAGCCAAGGGACAGGGGTCAATCAGCCCCAGCATTTT. Amino acids: CASSQGTGVNQPQHF.